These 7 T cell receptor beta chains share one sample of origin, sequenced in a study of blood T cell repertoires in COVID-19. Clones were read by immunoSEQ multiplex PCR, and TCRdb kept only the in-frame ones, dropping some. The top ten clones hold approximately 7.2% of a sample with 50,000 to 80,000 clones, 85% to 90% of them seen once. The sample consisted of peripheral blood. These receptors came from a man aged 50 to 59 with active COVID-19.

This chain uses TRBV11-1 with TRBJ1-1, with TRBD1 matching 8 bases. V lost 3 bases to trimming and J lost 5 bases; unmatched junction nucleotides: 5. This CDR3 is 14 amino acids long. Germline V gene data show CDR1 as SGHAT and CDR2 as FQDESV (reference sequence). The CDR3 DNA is TGTGCCAGCAGCTTTGACAGGGGAAGTACTGAAGCTTTCTTT. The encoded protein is CASSFDRGSTEAFF.

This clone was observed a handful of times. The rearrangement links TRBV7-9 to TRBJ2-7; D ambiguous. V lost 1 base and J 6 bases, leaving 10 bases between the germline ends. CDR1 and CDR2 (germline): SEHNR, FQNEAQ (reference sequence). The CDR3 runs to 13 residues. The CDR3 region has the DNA TGTGCCAGCAGCTTAGACAGCTTGGGCGAGCAGTACTTC. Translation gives CASSLDSLGEQYF.

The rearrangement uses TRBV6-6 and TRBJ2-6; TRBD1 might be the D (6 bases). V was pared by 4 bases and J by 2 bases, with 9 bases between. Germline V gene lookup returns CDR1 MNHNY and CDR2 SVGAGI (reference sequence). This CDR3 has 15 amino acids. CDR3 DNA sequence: TGTGCCAGCAGTTCTAGGGGGACTGGGGCCAACGTCCTGACTTTC. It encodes CASSSRGTGANVLTF.

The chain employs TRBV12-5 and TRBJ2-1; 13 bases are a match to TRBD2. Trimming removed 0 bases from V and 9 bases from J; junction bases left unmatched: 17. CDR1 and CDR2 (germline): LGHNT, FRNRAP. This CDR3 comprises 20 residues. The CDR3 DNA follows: TGTGCTAGTGGTTTGGTACTCCCCCAACCGGGACTAGCGGGAAACATTGAGCAGTTCTTC. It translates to CASGLVLPQPGLAGNIEQFF.

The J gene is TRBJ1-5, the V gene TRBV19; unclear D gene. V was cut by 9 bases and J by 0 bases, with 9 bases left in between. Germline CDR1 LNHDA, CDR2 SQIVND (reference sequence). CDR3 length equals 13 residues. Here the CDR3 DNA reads TGTGCCAGCAGACGGGATAGCAATCAGCCCCAGCATTTT. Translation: CASRRDSNQPQHF.

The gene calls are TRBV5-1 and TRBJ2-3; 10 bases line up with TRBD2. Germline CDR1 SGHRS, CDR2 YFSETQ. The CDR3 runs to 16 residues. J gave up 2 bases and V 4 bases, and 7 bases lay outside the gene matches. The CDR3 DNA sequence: TGCGCCAGCAGCAAGGTTAGCGGGGGGTCCACAGATACGCAGTATTTT. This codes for CASSKVSGGSTDTQYF.

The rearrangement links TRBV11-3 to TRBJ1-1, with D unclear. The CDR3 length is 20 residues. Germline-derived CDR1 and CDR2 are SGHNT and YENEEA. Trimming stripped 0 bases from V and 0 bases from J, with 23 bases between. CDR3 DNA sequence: TGTGCCAGCAGCTTAGATCAGTTTAGAGGATCCTGGAGGATGAACACTGAAGCTTTCTTT. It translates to CASSLDQFRGSWRMNTEAFF.